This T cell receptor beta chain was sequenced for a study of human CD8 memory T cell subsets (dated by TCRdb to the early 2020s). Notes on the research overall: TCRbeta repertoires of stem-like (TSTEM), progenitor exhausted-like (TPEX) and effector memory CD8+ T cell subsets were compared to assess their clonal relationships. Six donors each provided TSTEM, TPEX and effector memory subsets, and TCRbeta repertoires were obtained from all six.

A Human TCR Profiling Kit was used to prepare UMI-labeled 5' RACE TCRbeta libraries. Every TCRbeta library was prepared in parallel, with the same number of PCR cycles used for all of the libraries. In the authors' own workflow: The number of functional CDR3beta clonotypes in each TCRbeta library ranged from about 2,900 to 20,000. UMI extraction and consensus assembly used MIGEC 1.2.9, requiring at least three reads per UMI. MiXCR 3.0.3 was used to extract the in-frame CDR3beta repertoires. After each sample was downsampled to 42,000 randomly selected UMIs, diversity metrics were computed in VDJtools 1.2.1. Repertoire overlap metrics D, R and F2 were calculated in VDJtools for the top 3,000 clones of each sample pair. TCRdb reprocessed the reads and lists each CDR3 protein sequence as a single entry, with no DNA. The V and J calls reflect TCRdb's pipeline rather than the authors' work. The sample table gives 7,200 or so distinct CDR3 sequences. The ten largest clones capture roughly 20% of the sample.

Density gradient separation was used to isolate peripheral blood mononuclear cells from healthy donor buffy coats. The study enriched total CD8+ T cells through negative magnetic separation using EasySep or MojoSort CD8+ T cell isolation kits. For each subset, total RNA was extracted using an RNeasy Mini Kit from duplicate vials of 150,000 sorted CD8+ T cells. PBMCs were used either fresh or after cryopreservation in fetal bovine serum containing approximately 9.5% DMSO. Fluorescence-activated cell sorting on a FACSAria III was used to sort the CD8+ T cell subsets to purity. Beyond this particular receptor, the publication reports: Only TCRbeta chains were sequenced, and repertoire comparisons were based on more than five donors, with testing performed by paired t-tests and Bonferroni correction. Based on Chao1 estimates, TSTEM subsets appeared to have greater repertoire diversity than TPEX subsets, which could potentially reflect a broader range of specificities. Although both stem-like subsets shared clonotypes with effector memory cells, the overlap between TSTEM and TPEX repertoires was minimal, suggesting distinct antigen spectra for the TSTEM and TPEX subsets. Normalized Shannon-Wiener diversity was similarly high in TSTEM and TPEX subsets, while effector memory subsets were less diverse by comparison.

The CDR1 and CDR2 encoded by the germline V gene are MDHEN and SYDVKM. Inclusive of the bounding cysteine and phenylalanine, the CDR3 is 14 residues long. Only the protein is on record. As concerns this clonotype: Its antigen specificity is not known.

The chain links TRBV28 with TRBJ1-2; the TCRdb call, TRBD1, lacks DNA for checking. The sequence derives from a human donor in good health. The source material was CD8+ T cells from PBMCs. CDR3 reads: CASSPRGPYYGYTF.